This entry lists 17 T cell receptor beta chains sequenced from one sample in a study of T cell changes during pregnancy in multiple sclerosis. Method: immunoSEQ multiplex PCR; TCRdb's copy keeps in-frame clones and lacks some. The sample has tens of thousands of clones, more than 85% seen once. Here the sequenced sample was peripheral blood, taken before pregnancy. The receptors here all came from a female donor with multiple sclerosis, enrolled in a pregnancy study.

The chain combines TRBV11-3 with TRBJ2-6; 9 bases are shared with TRBD1. V trimming: 4 bases; J trimming: 2 bases; junction bases outside the gene matches: 6. The CDR3 length is 17 residues. The germline CDR1 and CDR2 sequences are SGHNT and YENEEA. Here the CDR3 reads CASSSGQGYPGANVLTF. In DNA, the CDR3 is TGTGCCAGCAGCTCCGGACAGGGGTACCCTGGGGCCAACGTCCTGACTTTC.

The V gene is TRBV6-5, the J gene TRBJ1-3, with D tentatively TRBD1 (6 bases). The CDR3 spans 16 residues. The germline V and J ends were trimmed by 2 bases and 4 bases, with 15 bases remaining between them. Germline assignment: CDR1 MNHEY and CDR2 SVGAGI. The CDR3 DNA follows: TGTGCCAGCAGTTACGTCCGAGGGGGACCCGGAAACACCATATATTTT. Amino acid sequence: CASSYVRGGPGNTIYF.

The CDR3 loop reads CASSPAGTGSYEQYF. The DNA for the CDR3 is TGTGCCAGCTCACCGGCCGGGACAGGTTCCTACGAGCAGTACTTC. The V and J genes are TRBV18 and TRBJ2-7; 8 bases map to TRBD1. Per germline, CDR1 KGHSH and CDR2 LQKENI. J lost 1 base, V lost 3 bases, and 5 bases had no gene match. CDR3 size: 15 residues.

This sequence joins TRBV30 and TRBJ1-2; 7 positions match TRBD1. Germline CDR1 reads GTSNPN; CDR2 reads SVGIG (reference sequence). The CDR3 covers 17 residues. V lost 3 bases and J lost 0; bases outside the gene matches: 13. In DNA form, the CDR3 reads TGTGCCTGGAGCGGAGAGGGGGCTCGGGTAACTAACTATGGCTACACCTTC. It codes for CAWSGEGARVTNYGYTF. Based on the CDR3 plus reference TRBV30 and TRBJ1-2, the full variable domain is SQTIHQWPATLVQPVGSPLSLECTVEGTSNPNLYWYRQAAGRGLQLLFYSVGIGQISSEVPQNLSASRPQDRQFILSSKKLLLSDSGFYLCAWSGEGARVTNYGYTFGSGTRLTVV.

V usage is TRBV5-1 and J usage is TRBJ1-1; D may be TRBD1 (6 bases). The V end lost 0 bases, the J end lost 1 base, and 7 bases lay between the germline ends. Germline V gene sequence: CDR1 SGHRS, CDR2 YFSETQ. The CDR3 runs to 14 residues. In DNA, the CDR3 is TGCGCCAGCAGCTTGGACAGGGCGAACACTGAAGCTTTCTTT. Its translation: CASSLDRANTEAFF.

V and J are TRBV2 and TRBJ1-1; TRBD1 aligns across 9 bases. CDR3 size: 16 residues. The V segment lost 4 bases and the J segment 5 bases; nucleotides outside the gene matches: 11. CDR1 and CDR2 (germline): SNHLY, FYNNEI. The CDR3 DNA is TGTGCCAGCAGTGCCCGATCCGGGACAGGGAGGACTGAAGCTTTCTTT. Translated: CASSARSGTGRTEAFF. The full variable domain, with the rest looked up from reference TRBV2 and TRBJ1-1, is EPEVTQTPSHQVTQMGQEVILRCVPISNHLYFYWYRQILGQKVEFLVSFYNNEISEKSEIFDDQFSVERPDGSNFTLKIRSTKLEDSAMYFCASSARSGTGRTEAFFGQGTRLTVV.

The J gene is TRBJ2-5, the V gene TRBV5-4, with TRBD2 as a possible D gene (5 bases). The CDR3 sequence is 11 residues long. The V gene lost 3 bases and the J gene lost 5 bases, with 5 bases spanning the gap. CDR1 is SGHNT, CDR2 YYREEE, per germline (reference sequence). CDR3 coding DNA: TGTGCCAGCAGCTGGAGGGAGACCCAGTACTTC. Its protein product is CASSWRETQYF.

This chain uses TRBV5-1 with TRBJ1-1, with unresolved D. V was clipped by 3 bases and J by 1 base, with 10 bases between them. Germline loops: CDR1 SGHRS, CDR2 YFSETQ. This CDR3 contains 14 residues. CDR3 sequence (DNA): TGCGCCAGCAGCTCCGTCACAGCGAACACTGAAGCTTTCTTT. This gives the protein CASSSVTANTEAFF.

The chain has TRBV5-4 and TRBJ2-3; 9 bases map to TRBD1. The CDR3 is made up of 14 amino acids. Germline values: CDR1 SGHNT, CDR2 YYREEE (reference sequence). Trimming cost V 6 bases and J 3 bases; bases outside gene matches: 5. CDR3 sequence (DNA): TGTGCCAGCACTCTGGACAGGGGAACAGATACGCAGTATTTT. Its translation is CASTLDRGTDTQYF.

The genes are TRBV27 and TRBJ2-1; no reliable D call. Germline V lookup: CDR1 MNHEY, CDR2 SMNVEV (reference sequence). V dropped 4 bases and J dropped 2 bases, with 6 bases sitting between them. The CDR3 is made up of 13 amino acids. In nucleotides, the CDR3 is TGTGCCAGCAGTTCAGGCACCTACAATGAGCAGTTCTTC. Protein sequence: CASSSGTYNEQFF.

The chain is built from TRBV29-1 and TRBJ2-5, with 8 bases aligning to TRBD1. With V trimmed by 3 bases and J by 9 bases, 15 bases remained unmatched. This CDR3 has 15 amino acids. The germline CDR1 and CDR2 sequences are SQVTM and ANQGSEA. The CDR3 sequence: CSVDARDRWKGAQYF. The CDR3 DNA sequence: TGCAGCGTTGACGCGAGGGACAGGTGGAAAGGGGCCCAGTACTTC. The variable domain in full, completed from reference TRBV29-1 and TRBJ2-5, reads SAVISQKPSRDICQRGTSLTIQCQVDSQVTMMFWYRQQPGQSLTLIATANQGSEATYESGFVIDKFPISRPNLTFSTLTVSNMSPEDSSIYLCSVDARDRWKGAQYFGPGTRLLVL.

The chain employs TRBV28 and TRBJ2-3, with 9 bases aligning to TRBD1. The CDR3 consists of 16 residues. The V gene's germline CDR1 is MDHEN and CDR2 SYDVKM. The J segment lost 3 bases and the V segment lost 6 bases, leaving 10 bases of the junction unmatched. This CDR3 is CASSMGQGRITDTQYF. The DNA for the CDR3 is TGTGCCAGCAGCATGGGACAGGGACGAATTACAGATACGCAGTATTTT.

The chain uses TRBV5-4 and TRBJ1-3; TRBD1 matches at 7 bases. Germline lookup yields CDR1 SGHNT and CDR2 YYREEE (reference sequence). This CDR3 has 15 amino acids. V lost 0 bases, J lost 4 bases, and 4 bases stayed unmatched. CDR3 residues: CASSLGQGVGNTIYF. The CDR3 nucleotides are TGTGCCAGCAGCTTGGGGCAGGGGGTCGGAAACACCATATATTTT.

This clone was recorded a few times. The chain is built from TRBV6-5 and TRBJ1-6, with D perhaps TRBD1 (5 bases). Trimming pared 0 bases from V and 10 bases from J, leaving 7 bases between. Germline loops: CDR1 MNHEY, CDR2 SVGAGI. The CDR3 has 13 amino acids. This chain's CDR3 is CASSYSTGSPLHF. The CDR3 region has the DNA TGTGCCAGCAGTTACTCCACAGGATCACCCCTCCACTTT.

The J gene is TRBJ2-7, the V gene TRBV5-1; tentatively, D is TRBD2 (5 bases). This CDR3 comprises 14 residues. V lost 0 bases and J 2 bases, leaving 9 bases between the germline ends. Germline CDR1 reads SGHRS; CDR2 reads YFSETQ. The CDR3 protein is CASSLAGFPYEQYF. CDR3 sequence (DNA): TGCGCCAGCAGCTTGGCGGGGTTTCCCTACGAGCAGTACTTC.

This chain joins TRBV10-3 and TRBJ2-7, with 7 bases lining up with TRBD2. CDR3 length: 15 residues. Germline assignment: CDR1 ENHRY and CDR2 SYGVKD. V dropped 3 bases and J dropped 4; count of bases not matched to a gene: 9. CDR3 DNA: TGTGCCATCAGTGAAGGGCTAGCGGAAATGTACGAGCAGTACTTC. This codes for CAISEGLAEMYEQYF.

The chain couples TRBV5-1 to TRBJ2-2; 8 nucleotides agree with TRBD2. This CDR3 is built from 15 residues. Germline-derived CDR1 and CDR2 are SGHRS and YFSETQ. Losses at the gene ends were 6 bases for V and 5 bases for J; bases not matched to a gene: 9. The CDR3 here is CASNSAGVETGELFF. As DNA, the CDR3 is TGCGCCAGCAACTCAGCGGGAGTGGAGACCGGGGAGCTGTTTTTT.